The next 31 T cell receptor beta chains were all read from a single sample in a study of cytomegalovirus exposure and HLA in healthy donors. 60 Vbeta and 13 Jbeta primers were used in PCR. Sequencing used immunoSEQ multiplex PCR; TCRdb keeps in-frame clones, though not all of them. Among about 140,000 clones listed, just over 65% were seen once. Sequenced sample: PBMCs. The receptors were gathered from a woman aged 60 to 75 in good health and CMV-seronegative.

The chain employs TRBV6-6 and TRBJ1-2, with 8 bases that match TRBD1. V trimming: 4 bases; J trimming: 4 bases; junction bases outside the gene matches: 5. Germline V gene sequence: CDR1 MNHNY, CDR2 SVGAGI (reference sequence). The CDR3 has 14 amino acids. For the CDR3, the DNA is TGTGCCAGCAGTTGGACAGGGCCCACCTATGGCTACACCTTC. It encodes CASSWTGPTYGYTF.

This clone was counted between two and nine times. The V call is TRBV7-3, the J call TRBJ1-1; TRBD1 agrees at 7 bases. V lost 3 bases, J lost 12 bases, and 7 bases stayed unmatched. This CDR3 region has 12 residues. The V gene's germline CDR1 is SGHTA and CDR2 FQGTGA. CDR3 residues: CASSFRTGPPFF. The DNA of the CDR3 is TGTGCCAGCAGCTTTCGGACAGGTCCGCCTTTCTTT.

This chain uses TRBV19 with TRBJ2-7, with 7 bases lining up with TRBD1. The CDR3 consists of 15 residues. With V trimmed by 5 bases and J by 2 bases, 9 bases remained unmatched. Looked up from germline, CDR1 is LNHDA and CDR2 is SQIVND (reference sequence). The CDR3 reads CASSVGTVNTYEQYF. The CDR3 DNA sequence: TGTGCCAGTAGTGTCGGGACAGTTAACACCTACGAGCAGTACTTC.

The chain carries TRBV9 and TRBJ2-1; TRBD1 matches 9 bases. This CDR3 contains 16 residues. Trimming cost V 0 bases and J 4 bases; bases outside gene matches: 5. From germline, CDR1 is SGDLS and CDR2 YYNGEE. The CDR3 here is CASSVGAGQGYNEQFF. In DNA form, the CDR3 reads TGTGCCAGCAGCGTAGGAGCTGGACAGGGGTACAATGAGCAGTTCTTC.

The chain couples TRBV7-9 to TRBJ2-7, with TRBD2 as a possible D gene (8 bases). Germline V gives CDR1 SEHNR, CDR2 FQNEAQ (reference sequence). The length of the CDR3 is 16 residues. V was cut by 5 bases and J by 3 bases, with 20 bases left in between. The CDR3 DNA is TGTGCCAGCAGCCCAGGGGGGGCGGGAGGCCACTACGAGCAGTACTTC. Its translation: CASSPGGAGGHYEQYF.

This clone has just a few counts. The chain combines TRBV27 with TRBJ2-7; D perhaps matches TRBD2 (5 bases). In germline, CDR1 is MNHEY, CDR2 SMNVEV (reference sequence). The CDR3 has 13 amino acids. V was shortened by 5 bases and J by 3 bases, with 11 bases between the two germline ends. The CDR3 DNA reads as TGTGCCAGCAGTCTATACGGGGACTACGAGCAGTACTTC. Protein sequence: CASSLYGDYEQYF.

This clone was counted a few times. V gene TRBV5-4 combines with J gene TRBJ1-1; D is possibly TRBD1 (6 bases). This CDR3 spans 15 amino acids. Trimming stripped 4 bases from V and 1 base from J, with 14 bases between. CDR1 and CDR2 (germline): SGHNT, YYREEE (reference sequence). Written as DNA, the CDR3 is TGTGCCAGCAGCCCCCAGCAGGGACAGAACACTGAAGCTTTCTTT. Protein sequence: CASSPQQGQNTEAFF.

This clone has only a few counts. The chain joins TRBV5-1 to TRBJ2-7; the match to TRBD1 covers 10 bases. With V trimmed by 4 bases and J by 4 bases, 5 bases remained unmatched. Germline CDR1 is SGHRS and CDR2 is YFSETQ. The CDR3 is made up of 14 amino acids. CDR3 sequence (DNA): TGCGCCAGCAGCCGGACAGGGGGGGGTTACGAGCAGTACTTC. This translates into CASSRTGGGYEQYF. The whole variable domain, remainder taken from reference TRBV5-1 and TRBJ2-7, is KAGVTQTPRYLIKTRGQQVTLSCSPISGHRSVSWYQQTPGQGLQFLFEYFSETQRNKGNFPGRFSGRQFSNSRSEMNVSTLELGDSALYLCASSRTGGGYEQYFGPGTRLTVT.

A single count supports this clone. The chain links TRBV5-4 to TRBJ2-2; 10 bases fit TRBD2. Per the germline V gene, CDR1 is SGHNT and CDR2 is YYREEE (reference sequence). The CDR3 covers 17 residues. V gave up 4 bases and J gave up 2 bases; unmatched junction bases: 8. The chain's CDR3 is CASSLLTSGVNTGELFF. The CDR3 DNA reads as TGTGCCAGCAGCCTCCTCACTAGCGGGGTCAACACCGGGGAGCTGTTTTTT.

In its sample, this clone was seen a few times. This chain connects TRBV4-3 to TRBJ1-3, with a weak D call TRBD1 (6 bases). Germline CDR1 reads LGHNA; CDR2 reads YSLEER. The CDR3 has 16 amino acids. V was shortened by 3 bases and J by 0 bases, with 12 bases between the two germline ends. CDR3 DNA: TGCGCCAGCAGCCAGGGGATAGGGGGCTCTGGAAACACCATATATTTT. It specifies CASSQGIGGSGNTIYF.

The V call is TRBV7-2, the J call TRBJ2-5; 12 nucleotides agree with TRBD2. Per the germline V gene, CDR1 is SGHTA and CDR2 is FQGNSA. After removal of 0 bases from V and 11 bases from J, the junction contained 7 bases not matched to a gene. The CDR3 extends over 15 amino acids. This CDR3 reads CASSLALAGGGEQYF. The CDR3 DNA reads as TGTGCCAGCAGCTTAGCGCTAGCGGGAGGGGGGGAGCAGTACTTC.

The table lists this clone with a count of one. The J gene is TRBJ2-1, the V gene TRBV6-5; TRBD1 is a possible D gene (5 bases). The CDR3 consists of 15 residues. The V end was cut by 0 bases, the J end by 7 bases, with 13 bases between. Germline V gene data show CDR1 as MNHEY and CDR2 as SVGAGI. CDR3 amino acids: CASSYSGVQGNEQFF. The CDR3 DNA reads TGTGCCAGCAGTTACTCAGGGGTCCAAGGGAATGAGCAGTTCTTC.

In this sample, this clone turned up a few times. This CDR3 reads CASSPAGGSYNEQFF. CDR3 in DNA: TGTGCCAGCAGCCCAGCGGGCGGCTCCTACAATGAGCAGTTCTTC. The chain is built from TRBV11-3 and TRBJ2-1, with D perhaps TRBD2 (6 bases). The CDR3 consists of 15 residues. V lost 5 bases to trimming and J lost 0 bases, with 11 bases between them. The germline V gene encodes CDR1 SGHNT and CDR2 YENEEA.

The genes are TRBV2 and TRBJ1-1, with a weak D call TRBD1 (6 bases). Per the germline V gene, CDR1 is SNHLY and CDR2 is FYNNEI. This CDR3 comprises 14 residues. Trimming took off 4 bases at V and 6 bases at J, with 15 bases between the two ends. This CDR3 reads CASSVGVAGAEAFF. Here the CDR3 DNA reads TGTGCCAGCAGTGTCGGGGTGGCAGGGGCTGAAGCTTTCTTT.

This clone has just one count. The chain carries TRBV21-1 and TRBJ2-7; the table's D call TRBD2 went unverified against the DNA. TRBV21-1 constitutes a pseudogene. The CDR3 covers 23 residues. The chain's CDR3 is CASSKGCEERLPVAGVVSYEQYF. CDR3 sequence (DNA): TGTGCCAGCAGCAAAGGCTGTGAGGAGAGACTCCCAGTTGCGGGAGTAGTATCCTACGAGCAGTACTTC.

This clone was recorded a few times. The chain recombines TRBV5-1 with TRBJ2-1; 8 nucleotides align to TRBD1. The CDR3 extends over 16 amino acids. CDR1 is SGHRS and CDR2 is YFSETQ in the germline V gene. J gave up 7 bases and V 2 bases, and 11 bases lay outside the gene matches. The CDR3 region is CASSFGGTGVGNEQFF. In DNA, the CDR3 is TGCGCCAGCAGCTTTGGGGGGACAGGTGTTGGGAATGAGCAGTTCTTC.

V and J are TRBV21-1 and TRBJ2-5; the table assigns TRBD1, which was not confirmed against the DNA. TRBV21-1 corresponds to a pseudogene. The CDR3 spans 14 residues. CDR3 bases: TGTGCCAGCAGCAACATACAGGGACAAGAGACCCAGTACTTC. Protein product: CASSNIQGQETQYF.

The rearrangement uses TRBV6-5 and TRBJ1-2; D gene uncertain. Trimming took 0 bases from V and 8 from J, leaving 16 bases between them. The CDR3 sequence is 15 residues long. Germline V gene sequence: CDR1 MNHEY, CDR2 SVGAGI. The CDR3 spells CASSYSFSAEAGYTF. CDR3 nucleotides: TGTGCCAGCAGTTACTCGTTCAGCGCAGAAGCGGGCTACACCTTC.

This clone was recorded a few times. The V and J genes are TRBV7-9 and TRBJ2-2, with 7 nucleotides matching TRBD1. With 7 bases clipped from V and 3 bases from J, the junction kept 5 bases outside the gene matches. The germline V gene encodes CDR1 SEHNR and CDR2 FQNEAQ (reference sequence). The length of the CDR3 is 14 residues. The DNA of the CDR3 is TGTGCCAGCACGACAGGGAAATACACCGGGGAGCTGTTTTTT. Translating it yields CASTTGKYTGELFF.

This clone has just a few counts. This chain uses TRBV18 with TRBJ2-7; 7 nucleotides align to TRBD2. Germline V gives CDR1 KGHSH, CDR2 LQKENI. The length of the CDR3 is 21 residues. The J segment lost 1 base and the V segment lost 6 bases, leaving 27 bases of the junction unmatched. The DNA of the CDR3 is TGTGCCAGCTCCCGTTTTCCCGCAGCGGGGCGCGGCGGAGAGGAGTCCTACGAGCAGTACTTC. Translated: CASSRFPAAGRGGEESYEQYF.

This clone came up once. This sequence joins TRBV19 and TRBJ2-2, with a weak D call TRBD2 (5 bases). V lost 3 bases and J 4 bases, leaving 15 bases between the germline ends. This CDR3 is built from 16 residues. Germline V lookup: CDR1 LNHDA, CDR2 SQIVND (reference sequence). CDR3: CASSMTEVRGTGELFF. The CDR3 DNA follows: TGTGCCAGTAGTATGACCGAGGTACGGGGCACCGGGGAGCTGTTTTTT.

J is TRBJ1-2 and V is TRBV7-8; TRBD1 matches at 7 bases. Germline V CDR1 and CDR2: SGHVS, FQNEAQ. This CDR3 region has 14 residues. The ends lost 2 bases at V and 4 bases at J; junction bases unmatched: 4. CDR3 sequence reads: CASSLSRGIYGYTF. The CDR3 nucleotides read TGTGCCAGCAGCTTATCCAGGGGGATCTATGGCTACACCTTC.

The rearrangement links TRBV5-4 to TRBJ1-1; possible D gene TRBD1, 5 bases. Germline V gives CDR1 SGHNT, CDR2 YYREEE (reference sequence). The CDR3 is 14 residues long. The V end was cut by 0 bases, the J end by 1 base, with 7 bases between. The CDR3 DNA reads as TGTGCCAGCAGCTTGGGACAGTCGAACACTGAAGCTTTCTTT. This translates into CASSLGQSNTEAFF.

This chain links TRBV11-1 with TRBJ2-2; no firm D call. Between the trimmed V and J ends, which lost 1 base and 5 bases, there was a span of 8 bases. Germline CDR1 reads SGHAT; CDR2 reads FQDESV (reference sequence). CDR3 size: 14 residues. The CDR3 loop is CASSLVSGTGELFF. The CDR3 region has the DNA TGTGCCAGCAGCTTAGTGTCCGGGACCGGGGAGCTGTTTTTT.

This chain links TRBV6-1 with TRBJ1-5; 7 nucleotides match TRBD1. This CDR3 comprises 14 residues. The trim removed 7 bases at V and 2 bases at J, leaving 5 bases unmatched. Germline-derived CDR1 and CDR2 are MNHNS and SASEGT. The CDR3 bases are TGTGCCAGCATCCAGGGGGTGGGCAATCAGCCCCAGCATTTT. Translating gives CASIQGVGNQPQHF.

This rearrangement joins TRBV5-6 to TRBJ2-3; 9 bases align to TRBD2. V was clipped by 4 bases and J by 0 bases; unmatched bases: 6. This CDR3 has 16 amino acids. The germline V gene has CDR1 SGHDT and CDR2 YYEEEE. The CDR3 is CASSAGLARSTDTQYF. The CDR3 nucleotides are TGTGCCAGCAGCGCAGGACTAGCGAGAAGCACAGATACGCAGTATTTT.

CDR3 DNA sequence: TGTGCCAGCAGCTTAAAGAGCCATGAGCAGTTCTTC. It yields the protein CASSLKSHEQFF. The rearrangement uses TRBV7-9 and TRBJ2-1; D remains ambiguous. This CDR3 contains 12 residues. Germline values: CDR1 SEHNR, CDR2 FQNEAQ (reference sequence). Trimming pared 2 bases from V and 8 bases from J, leaving 7 bases between. Based on the CDR3 plus reference TRBV7-9 and TRBJ2-1, the full variable domain is DTGVSQNPRHKITKRGQNVTFRCDPISEHNRLYWYRQTLGQGPEFLTYFQNEAQLEKSRLLSDRFSAERPKGSFSTLEIQRTEQGDSAMYLCASSLKSHEQFFGPGTRLTVL.

The chain is built from TRBV29-1 and TRBJ1-1; 10 bases agree with TRBD1. V shed 4 bases and J 8 bases; nucleotides not matched to a gene: 7. Germline assignment: CDR1 SQVTM and CDR2 ANQGSEA. The CDR3 totals 13 residues. The CDR3 DNA reads TGCAGCGTTGGTGGGACAGGGGTCCAAGAAGCTTTCTTT. Translating it yields CSVGGTGVQEAFF.

The V and J genes are TRBV5-1 and TRBJ2-3; 7 bases align to TRBD2. The V gene's germline CDR1 is SGHRS and CDR2 YFSETQ. The CDR3 sequence is 15 residues long. V shed 4 bases and J 0 bases; nucleotides not matched to a gene: 5. CDR3 in DNA: TGCGCCAGCAGCCTGGGACTAATCAGCACAGATACGCAGTATTTT. Its protein is CASSLGLISTDTQYF.

The chain is built from TRBV7-8 and TRBJ2-7; the D gene is possibly TRBD1 (6 bases). V dropped 1 base and J dropped 3 bases, with 10 bases sitting between them. The germline CDR1 and CDR2 sequences are SGHVS and FQNEAQ. CDR3 length equals 14 residues. The CDR3 is CASSLGHRDYEQYF. For the CDR3, the DNA is TGTGCCAGCAGCTTAGGTCACAGGGACTACGAGCAGTACTTC.

The chain uses TRBV19 and TRBJ2-3; 7 bases agree with TRBD2. The CDR3 loop spans 15 amino acids. The trim removed 9 bases at V and 11 bases at J, leaving 20 bases unmatched. Germline CDR1 reads LNHDA; CDR2 reads SQIVND (reference sequence). CDR3: CASRETGTTPMGQYF. The CDR3 coding sequence is TGTGCCAGCCGGGAGACCGGGACTACACCTATGGGGCAGTATTTT.